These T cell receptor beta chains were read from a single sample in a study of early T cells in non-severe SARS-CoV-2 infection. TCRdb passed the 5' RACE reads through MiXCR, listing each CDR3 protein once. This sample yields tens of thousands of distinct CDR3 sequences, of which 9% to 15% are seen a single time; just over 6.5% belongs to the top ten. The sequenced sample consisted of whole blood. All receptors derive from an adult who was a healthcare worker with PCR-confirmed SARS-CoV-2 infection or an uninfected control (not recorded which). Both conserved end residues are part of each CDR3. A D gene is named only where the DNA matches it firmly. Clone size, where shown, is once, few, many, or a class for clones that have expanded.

CDR3aa: CASSLDDFGVHREKLFF; CDR3nt: TGTGCCAGCAGCTTAGACGATTTCGGGGTCCATCGCGAAAAACTGTTTTTT; v_gene: TRBV7-2; abundance: few; j_gene: TRBJ1-4; d_gene: NA
CDR3aa: CASSLPGLAGTGANVLTF; CDR3nt: TGTGCCAGCAGCCTCCCGGGACTAGCGGGAACTGGGGCCAACGTCCTGACTTTC; v_gene: TRBV7-8; abundance: NA; j_gene: TRBJ2-6; d_gene: TRBD2
CDR3aa: CASSVVPREAQETQYF; CDR3nt: TGTGCCAGCAGCGTAGTGCCACGAGAGGCCCAAGAGACCCAGTACTTC; v_gene: TRBV9; abundance: NA; j_gene: TRBJ2-5; d_gene: NA
CDR3aa: CSVDREDGYTF; CDR3nt: TGCAGCGTTGACAGGGAGGATGGCTACACCTTC; v_gene: TRBV29-1; abundance: few; j_gene: TRBJ1-2; d_gene: NA
CDR3aa: CSVERPESSGANVLTF; CDR3nt: TGCAGCGTTGAAAGGCCGGAAAGCTCTGGGGCCAACGTCCTGACTTTC; v_gene: TRBV29-1; abundance: few; j_gene: TRBJ2-6; d_gene: NA
CDR3aa: CSARSPGELFF; CDR3nt: TGCAGTGCTAGGAGTCCCGGGGAGCTGTTTTTT; v_gene: TRBV20-1; abundance: many; j_gene: TRBJ2-2; d_gene: NA
CDR3aa: CSVEDTGVAKNIQYF; CDR3nt: TGCAGCGTTGAAGACACAGGGGTTGCCAAAAACATTCAGTACTTC; v_gene: TRBV29-1; abundance: few; j_gene: TRBJ2-4; d_gene: TRBD1
CDR3aa: CATSDQNRGLYQPQHF; CDR3nt: TGTGCCACCAGTGATCAGAACAGGGGTTTGTATCAGCCCCAGCATTTT; v_gene: TRBV24-1; abundance: medium-sized; j_gene: TRBJ1-5; d_gene: TRBD1
CDR3aa: CASTLLAGGYNEQFF; CDR3nt: TGCGCCAGCACCCTACTGGCAGGGGGGTACAATGAGCAGTTCTTC; v_gene: TRBV5-1; abundance: NA; j_gene: TRBJ2-1; d_gene: NA
CDR3aa: CASSPRTGLNTEAFF; CDR3nt: TGTGCCAGCAGCCCAAGGACAGGGTTGAACACTGAAGCTTTCTTT; v_gene: TRBV7-2; abundance: NA; j_gene: TRBJ1-1; d_gene: TRBD1